This T cell receptor (beta chain) was documented in a study of cytomegalovirus exposure and HLA in healthy donors. Findings of the study overall: Despite most TCR sequences being rare, some public TCRs occurred in many donors. Through in vitro validation, a few CMV-associated chains were shown to be specific for CMV antigens.

With respect to this clone: The target antigen is unknown.

The CDR3 loop spans 14 amino acids. Germline V gene sequence: CDR1 SGHNT, CDR2 YENEEA. V gave up 0 bases and J gave up 0 bases, with 6 bases separating them. Libraries were prepared by immunoSEQ multiplex PCR; TCRdb keeps only in-frame clonotypes and omits some of them. The sample consists of some 170,000 clones, about 89% of them appearing once. V is TRBV11-3 and J is TRBJ2-7; D is uncertain. The sample consisted of PBMCs. The TCR comes from a man aged 25 to 40 in good health and CMV-seropositive. The CDR3 loop is CASSLDGSSYEQYF. CDR3 coding DNA: TGTGCCAGCAGCTTAGATGGCAGCTCCTACGAGCAGTACTTC.